The 23 T cell receptor beta chains listed next were all sequenced from one sample in a study of CXCR3-negative and CXCR3-positive naive CD8 T cells. 5' RACE with UMI labels generated the TRB cDNA libraries. Following a re-call of the 5' RACE reads, TCRdb has one entry per CDR3 protein and lacks DNA. This repertoire comprises about 43,000 distinct CDR3 sequences; its ten largest clones make up about 10%. What was sequenced was memory CD8+ T cells from blood. The origin of the receptors is a human donor in good health. Some clones in this sample may be carry-over from other donors' samples.

CDR3 region: CASSSSGTQYF. The V gene is TRBV6-5, the J gene TRBJ2-5; with no DNA, the TCRdb D assignment of TRBD1 cannot be verified. CDR3 length: 11 residues. Germline V lookup: CDR1 MNHEY, CDR2 SVGAGI.

The rearrangement joins TRBV28 to TRBJ2-7; the TRBD1 assignment by TCRdb is unverifiable without DNA. The CDR3 has 14 amino acids. Germline assignment: CDR1 MDHEN and CDR2 SYDVKM. CDR3 residues: CASSLKQGKDEQYF.

The J gene is TRBJ2-7, the V gene TRBV4-3; TCRdb proposes TRBD1, but this gene call is untestable without DNA. Germline lookup yields CDR1 LGHNA and CDR2 YSLEER. CDR3 length: 15 amino acids. The CDR3 loop is CASSQYLGQAYEQYF.

The CDR3 region is CSVARGGAYEQYF. The chain recombines TRBV29-1 with TRBJ2-7; with no DNA, the TCRdb D assignment of TRBD1 cannot be verified. The CDR3 runs to 13 residues. CDR1 and CDR2 from the germline V gene are SQVTM and ANQGSEA.

The chain links TRBV5-1 to TRBJ2-7; there is no DNA to check the TCRdb D call of TRBD1. Germline CDR1 is SGHRS and CDR2 is YFSETQ. This CDR3 region has 14 residues. The CDR3 here is CASSLVRGIDEQYF. The entire variable domain, with the rest obtained from reference TRBV5-1 and TRBJ2-7, is as follows: KAGVTQTPRYLIKTRGQQVTLSCSPISGHRSVSWYQQTPGQGLQFLFEYFSETQRNKGNFPGRFSGRQFSNSRSEMNVSTLELGDSALYLCASSLVRGIDEQYFGPGTRLTVT.

The rearrangement joins TRBV28 to TRBJ1-1. The CDR3 is 14 amino acids. Germline-derived CDR1 and CDR2 are MDHEN and SYDVKM. The CDR3 is CASTSGRGNTEAFF.

The gene calls are TRBV6-4 and TRBJ1-2; TCRdb designates TRBD1, a call that cannot be tested without DNA. The CDR3 contains 16 residues. Germline V gene lookup returns CDR1 MRHNA and CDR2 SNTAGT. This CDR3 is CASSDSGQGTSYGYTF.

V and J are TRBV7-6 and TRBJ2-7; checking the TCRdb D call of TRBD1 is not possible without DNA. Looked up from germline, CDR1 is SGHVS and CDR2 is FNYEAQ. The CDR3 runs 17 residues. The chain's CDR3 is CASSLVSTDSKHYEQYF.

The chain employs TRBV14 and TRBJ2-5. The CDR3 length is 13 residues. In germline, CDR1 is SGHDN, CDR2 FVKESK. CDR3 sequence: CASIEAAQETQYF. Filled out from reference TRBV14 and TRBJ2-5, the complete variable domain reads EAGVTQFPSHSVIEKGQTVTLRCDPISGHDNLYWYRRVMGKEIKFLLHFVKESKQDESGMPNNRFLAERTGGTYSTLKVQPAELEDSGVYFCASIEAAQETQYFGPGTRLLVL.

The chain employs TRBV4-3 and TRBJ1-3. Germline V gene sequence: CDR1 LGHNA, CDR2 YSLEER. This CDR3 has 15 residues. CDR3 in amino acids: CASSQDHASGNTIYF.

The gene calls are TRBV20-1 and TRBJ2-5; TCRdb outputs TRBD2, but without DNA this stays unchecked. CDR1 is DFQATT and CDR2 is SNEGSKA in the germline V gene (reference sequence). This CDR3 has 19 amino acids. The CDR3 spells CSASPNGGLAGGRGETQYF.

The chain recombines TRBV29-1 with TRBJ1-3; TCRdb's D call of TRBD1 is untestable without DNA. CDR1 and CDR2 (germline): SQVTM, ANQGSEA. This CDR3 spans 15 amino acids. The CDR3 sequence is CSVIDRDDSGNTIYF. The full variable domain, its missing parts supplied by reference TRBV29-1 and TRBJ1-3, is SAVISQKPSRDICQRGTSLTIQCQVDSQVTMMFWYRQQPGQSLTLIATANQGSEATYESGFVIDKFPISRPNLTFSTLTVSNMSPEDSSIYLCSVIDRDDSGNTIYFGEGSWLTVV.

This chain connects TRBV12-3 or TRBV12-4 to TRBJ1-2. This CDR3 is 14 amino acids long. CDR3 residues: CASTHTARLFAYTF.

V is TRBV6-2 or TRBV6-3 and J is TRBJ2-2. The CDR3 is 16 residues long. In germline, CDR1 is MNHEY, CDR2 SVGEGT. CDR3: CASSRSLNRNTGELFF.

The chain joins TRBV7-9 to TRBJ2-1; TCRdb's D gene call, TRBD1, goes unchecked for lack of DNA. The CDR3 contains 16 residues. In germline, CDR1 is SEHNR, CDR2 FQNEAQ (reference sequence). This CDR3 is CASSLPGTGAINEQFF.

The chain couples TRBV7-2 to TRBJ1-5. Germline V CDR1 and CDR2: SGHTA, FQGNSA. The length of the CDR3 is 16 residues. CDR3 amino acids: CASSLVPLYSNQPQHF.

This sequence joins TRBV27 and TRBJ2-7; lacking DNA, the TRBD1 call made by TCRdb goes unchecked. The CDR3 has 18 residues. Germline values: CDR1 MNHEY, CDR2 SMNVEV (reference sequence). CDR3 loop: CASSLMDSNPFPSYEQYF.

This clonotype is deemed medium-sized (0.01 to 0.1%) by its frequency. This chain uses TRBV4-1 with TRBJ2-7; TCRdb's D call, TRBD1, is unchecked because there is no DNA. Germline V gene sequence: CDR1 MGHRA, CDR2 YSYEKL. This CDR3 region has 13 residues. This chain's CDR3 is CASSQGRGDEQYF.

The rearrangement links TRBV28 to TRBJ2-7. The CDR3 has 14 amino acids. Germline lookup yields CDR1 MDHEN and CDR2 SYDVKM. CDR3 amino acids: CASTPMGSSYEQYF.

The chain joins TRBV9 to TRBJ1-1; the D call of TRBD1 rests on TCRdb alone, since no DNA is present to check it. Germline loops: CDR1 SGDLS, CDR2 YYNGEE. This CDR3 has 15 residues. CDR3 region: CASSVQGQTNTEAFF.

J is TRBJ2-7 and V is TRBV19; checking the TCRdb D call of TRBD2 is not possible without DNA. CDR1 LNHDA and CDR2 SQIVND come from the germline V gene (reference sequence). This CDR3 contains 14 residues. Here the CDR3 reads CASKVTSGAIEQYF.

The CDR3 sequence is CASSQVGTSGANVLTF. This rearrangement joins TRBV4-3 to TRBJ2-6. This CDR3 spans 16 amino acids. Looked up from germline, CDR1 is LGHNA and CDR2 is YSLEER.

The chain joins TRBV10-3 to TRBJ1-2; lacking DNA, the TRBD1 call made by TCRdb goes unchecked. The CDR3 has 14 amino acids. CDR1 is ENHRY and CDR2 is SYGVKD in the germline V gene. CDR3 protein: CAISESPQSGGYTF.